This record covers a single T cell receptor (beta chain). Clinical histories supplied by participants themselves formed the basis of cohort assignment. This CDR3 has 14 amino acids. V was clipped by 0 bases and J by 2 bases, with 7 bases between them. Germline CDR1 and CDR2: SNHLY and FYNNEI. The sample belongs to a study of blood T cell repertoires in COVID-19. Across the whole study: Material from acute and convalescent COVID-19 was sourced from the United States, Italy and Spain.

Original analysis: Nucleated cell counts were estimated from reference gene primer amplification. Repertoires were generated with immunoSEQ multiplex PCR, while TCRdb's copy carries only in-frame clones and drops some. That table is the source of V, J and clone size, and D and trimming were worked out from the DNA. The sample consists of more than 110,000 clones, roughly three quarters of them appearing once. The chain couples TRBV2 to TRBJ1-1, with D perhaps TRBD1 (5 bases). The sequencing sample was made of PBMCs or T cells enriched from blood (not recorded which). This TCR was recovered from a woman aged 45-65 years who had recovered from COVID-19. The CDR3 bases are TGTGCCAGCAGTGAAGCCCAGGGAAACACTGAAGCTTTCTTT. The encoded protein is CASSEAQGNTEAFF.